The following is a T cell receptor beta chain sequence with its context. Which antigen it targets is not known. No much larger clone is present one base from it, and per-base qualities are unavailable. The sample originates from a study of T cells in tuberculosis (dated by TCRdb to between 2017 and 2018). General notes on the study: In the study, CD1B tetramers and high-throughput TCR immunosequencing were combined to characterize T cells specific for the mycobacterial lipid antigen glucose monomycolate (GMM). A South African clinical cohort compared IGRA-negative adolescents, IGRA-positive adolescents with latent tuberculosis and adults with active tuberculosis, ten per group. PBMC from active tuberculosis patients were archived either before standard anti-tuberculosis treatment began or within 7 days of its start.

Summary of the overall study and its limitations: Compared with IGRA-negative controls, TCR-alpha repertoires from active tuberculosis had smaller mean NN-distances to GMM-specific TCRs, which suggests that these TCRs underwent clonal expansion. A classifier using the diverse GMM-specific repertoire reached 87% accuracy (AUROC 0.9 to 0.95), compared with around 70% accuracy using GEM motif frequencies. Clinical samples were selected based on which cryopreserved specimens were available, and the active tuberculosis cases were adults whereas the controls were adolescents. Smaller NN-distances were partly driven by shorter CDR3-alpha lengths in active tuberculosis patients, and statistical significance was not reached for the TCR-beta difference.

The immunoSEQ multiplex PCR assay was used to generate TCR libraries, with TCR-beta and/or TCR-alpha/delta assays applied to each sample. The amplified TCR libraries were sequenced on the Illumina high-throughput platform. The published analysis was carried out like this. Clustering and dimensionality reduction relied on pairwise TCRdist distances among GMM-specific receptors from T cells that were either sorted ex vivo or expanded in vitro. Each clinical repertoire received a mean NN-distance score, defined as the average TCRdist to the nearest 10% of tetramer-positive reference sequences. GEM TCR motif frequency was calculated as the fraction of unique TCRs that matched known GEM sequences by V/J usage and CDR3 length. Linear discriminant analysis with leave-one-out cross-validation, implemented in scikit-learn, was used to classify active tuberculosis. Imported from immuneACCESS, the table was reduced by TCRdb to in-frame sequences with V and J called. These copies leave out some clones; in studies compared against another copy, an unresolved V gene accounts for under half, and the cause of the remainder is not known. Clone size and the V and J calls come from that table; the DNA yielded D and trimming. The sample data list around 35,000 clones, and 80% to 95% of these were observed just once. The biggest ten clones account for less than 3% of the sample.

The label giving this sample's time point can be read as: new active TB diagnosis, blood taken before or within 7 days of starting treatment. Active tuberculosis patients were HIV-seronegative South African adults aged 18 years or older with a new diagnosis. Confirmation of active tuberculosis was obtained by positive sputum smear microscopy and/or positive M. tuberculosis culture. Unsorted cryopreserved PBMC were immunosequenced, covering on average approximately 100,000 T cells per clinical donor. Sequencing used PBMCs, obtained at tuberculosis diagnosis. This clonotype was sampled from an adult with tuberculosis.

The DNA sequence is as follows: TGTGCCAGCAGTGGGCAGGGCGGCAATCAGCCCCAGCATTTT. Its protein is CASSGQGGNQPQHF. The chain uses TRBV2 and TRBJ1-5; TRBD1 is a possible D gene, resting on 5 matching bases. The junction shows trimming of 4 bases on V and 2 bases on J, plus 9 bases between the germline ends. The germline V gene gives CDR1 as SNHLY and CDR2 as FYNNEI. The CDR3 holds 14 amino acids from the cysteine to the phenylalanine. Only the CDR3 DNA stays, 42 bases, in frame from base 1.